This T cell receptor (beta chain) was observed in a study of blood T cell repertoires in COVID-19. Study context: Italy, Spain and the United States were the sources of the convalescent and acute COVID-19 samples.

Some clones are missing from TCRdb's copy, which holds only in-frame ones; the method was immunoSEQ multiplex PCR. Here the sample spans around 150,000 clones, 70% to 90% being singletons. V gave up 6 bases and J gave up 5 bases; unmatched junction bases: 8. The CDR3 totals 14 residues. Per the germline V gene, CDR1 is WSHSY and CDR2 is SAAADI. Sequencing input: PBMCs or T cells enriched from blood (not recorded which). The sequence came from a woman aged 40-49 years who had recovered from COVID-19. V and J are TRBV10-2 and TRBJ1-1; the match to TRBD1 covers 8 bases. The CDR3 region has the DNA TGCGCCAGCAGAGACAGGGGCAAGATAACTGAAGCTTTCTTT. Translation: CASRDRGKITEAFF.